The 11 T cell receptor beta chains presented below share a single source sample, sequenced in a study of T cell responses to AZD1222 COVID-19 vaccine. TCRdb's table, derived via immunoSEQ multiplex PCR, lists solely in-frame clones and lacks some. Here the sample spans more than 95,000 clones, 80% to 90% being singletons. The material was peripheral blood, obtained on day 0 of AZD1222 vaccination. These TCRs come from an adult in good health.

This clone was seen a few times. The rearrangement joins TRBV11-2 to TRBJ2-7, with D tentatively TRBD1 (5 bases). The V end was cut by 5 bases, the J end by 0 bases, with 8 bases between. From germline, CDR1 is SGHAT and CDR2 FQNNGV. The CDR3 length is 13 residues. In DNA form, the CDR3 reads TGTGCCAGCAGCCTCAGGGCCTCCTACGAGCAGTACTTC. Encoded protein: CASSLRASYEQYF.

This rearrangement joins TRBV29-1 to TRBJ2-1; 9 bases are shared with TRBD1. With 6 bases clipped from V and 15 bases from J, the junction kept 12 bases outside the gene matches. This CDR3 spans 12 amino acids. Germline V lookup: CDR1 SQVTM, CDR2 ANQGSEA. DNA of the CDR3: TGCAGCGTAGCGGACAGGGGAAGGGTGAGGTTCTTC. As protein: CSVADRGRVRFF.

The chain has TRBV6-5 and TRBJ1-2; no clear D. The germline gives CDR1 MNHEY, CDR2 SVGAGI. The CDR3 extends over 15 amino acids. V lost 5 bases and J 5 bases, leaving 18 bases between the germline ends. The CDR3 sequence: CASSTRSIRDYGYTF. CDR3 DNA sequence: TGTGCCAGCAGTACCCGAAGTATCCGGGATTATGGCTACACCTTC.

The chain employs TRBV5-1 and TRBJ2-1, with 11 bases identical to TRBD2. The CDR3 has 18 residues. V lost 2 bases to trimming and J lost 0 bases; unmatched junction nucleotides: 7. Germline values: CDR1 SGHRS, CDR2 YFSETQ. CDR3 loop: CASSFLAGGSISYNEQFF. The CDR3 DNA sequence: TGCGCCAGCAGCTTTCTAGCGGGGGGATCTATCTCCTACAATGAGCAGTTCTTC. The whole variable domain, remainder taken from reference TRBV5-1 and TRBJ2-1, is KAGVTQTPRYLIKTRGQQVTLSCSPISGHRSVSWYQQTPGQGLQFLFEYFSETQRNKGNFPGRFSGRQFSNSRSEMNVSTLELGDSALYLCASSFLAGGSISYNEQFFGPGTRLTVL.

This rearrangement joins TRBV19 to TRBJ1-1; 7 bases agree with TRBD1. Germline V gives CDR1 LNHDA, CDR2 SQIVND (reference sequence). With V trimmed by 4 bases and J by 3 bases, 8 bases remained unmatched. The CDR3 covers 15 residues. Here the CDR3 DNA reads TGTGCCAGTAGTACTCGACAGGGATTGTACACTGAAGCTTTCTTT. Protein product: CASSTRQGLYTEAFF.

CDR3 loop: CASSPDRITEAFF. The CDR3 DNA reads as TGTGCCAGCAGTCCGGACAGAATCACTGAAGCTTTCTTT. The V call is TRBV28, the J call TRBJ1-1, with TRBD1 as a possible D gene (6 bases). Per the germline V gene, CDR1 is MDHEN and CDR2 is SYDVKM. The CDR3 extends over 13 amino acids. Between the trimmed V and J ends, which lost 5 bases and 4 bases, there was a span of 11 bases.

The chain uses TRBV18 and TRBJ1-1, with D tentatively TRBD1 (5 bases). Trimming pared 1 base from V and 4 bases from J, leaving 7 bases between. This CDR3 has 13 residues. Germline CDR1 and CDR2: KGHSH and LQKENI. CDR3 sequence (DNA): TGTGCCAGCTCACCACTGACAGTCACTGAAGCTTTCTTT. It encodes CASSPLTVTEAFF. Complete variable domain (other parts from reference TRBV18 and TRBJ1-1): NAGVMQNPRHLVRRRGQEARLRCSPMKGHSHVYWYRQLPEEGLKFMVYLQKENIIDESGMPKERFSAEFPKEGPSILRIQQVVRGDSAAYFCASSPLTVTEAFFGQGTRLTVV.

This chain links TRBV19 with TRBJ1-2; 11 nucleotides match TRBD1. The V segment lost 5 bases and the J segment 7 bases; nucleotides outside the gene matches: 12. The CDR3 extends over 16 amino acids. Germline CDR1 and CDR2: LNHDA and SQIVND (reference sequence). The CDR3 reads CASSSGQGAYDGGYTF. CDR3 DNA sequence: TGTGCCAGTAGTTCTGGACAGGGGGCGTACGACGGTGGCTACACCTTC.

The rearrangement uses TRBV7-9 and TRBJ2-7; TRBD1 matches at 8 bases. Germline-derived CDR1 and CDR2 are SEHNR and FQNEAQ (reference sequence). This CDR3 comprises 17 residues. V shed 2 bases, J shed 6 bases, and the junction held 15 bases outside the gene matches. In DNA form, the CDR3 reads TGTGCCAGCAGCTTAAGGCAGGGGGCAAATCCTGCAGGCGAGCAGTACTTC. Amino acids: CASSLRQGANPAGEQYF.

The rearrangement uses TRBV28 and TRBJ2-7; 8 bases match TRBD1. Germline V CDR1 and CDR2: MDHEN, SYDVKM. V lost 5 bases and J lost 1; bases outside the gene matches: 4. The CDR3 runs to 14 residues. The CDR3 reads CASSPRDRSYEQYF. CDR3 DNA: TGTGCCAGCAGTCCCCGGGACAGGTCCTACGAGCAGTACTTC.

This clone has more than one count but fewer than ten. The chain carries TRBV3-1 (or the pseudogene TRBV3-2) and TRBJ2-1; the match to TRBD2 covers 7 bases. The V and J ends lost 8 bases and 3 bases, in that order; junction bases with no gene match: 10. CDR3 length: 15 amino acids. CDR1 LGHDT and CDR2 YNNKEL come from the germline V gene (reference sequence). The CDR3 spells CASPLAGEGYNEQFF. In DNA, the CDR3 is TGTGCCAGCCCCCTGGCGGGAGAGGGCTACAATGAGCAGTTCTTC.